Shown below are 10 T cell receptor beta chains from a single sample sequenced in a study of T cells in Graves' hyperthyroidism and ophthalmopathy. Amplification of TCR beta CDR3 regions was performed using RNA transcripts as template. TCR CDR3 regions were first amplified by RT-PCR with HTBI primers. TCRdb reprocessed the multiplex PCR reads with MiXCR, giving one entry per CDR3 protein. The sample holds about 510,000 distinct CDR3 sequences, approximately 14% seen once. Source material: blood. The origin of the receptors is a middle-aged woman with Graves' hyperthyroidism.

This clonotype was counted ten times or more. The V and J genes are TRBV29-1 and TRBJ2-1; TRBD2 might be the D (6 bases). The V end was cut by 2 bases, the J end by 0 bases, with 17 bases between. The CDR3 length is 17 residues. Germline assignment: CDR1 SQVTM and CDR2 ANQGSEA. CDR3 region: CSVETKEGRGSYNEQFF. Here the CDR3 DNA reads TGCAGCGTTGAAACCAAGGAGGGAAGGGGCTCCTACAATGAGCAGTTCTTC.

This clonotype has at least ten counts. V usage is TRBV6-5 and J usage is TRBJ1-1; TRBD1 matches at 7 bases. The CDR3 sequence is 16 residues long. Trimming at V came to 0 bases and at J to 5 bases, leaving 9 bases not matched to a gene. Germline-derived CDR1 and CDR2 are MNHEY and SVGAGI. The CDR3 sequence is CASSYSMAGGTTEAFF. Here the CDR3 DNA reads TGTGCCAGCAGTTACTCGATGGCAGGGGGGACGACTGAAGCTTTCTTT.

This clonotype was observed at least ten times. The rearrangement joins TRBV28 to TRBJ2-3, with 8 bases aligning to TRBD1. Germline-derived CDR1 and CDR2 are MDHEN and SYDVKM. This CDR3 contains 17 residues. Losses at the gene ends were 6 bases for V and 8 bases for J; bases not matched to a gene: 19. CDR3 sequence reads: CASSSYYGTGLFSTQYF. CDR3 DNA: TGTGCCAGCAGCTCTTATTACGGGACAGGTCTATTTAGTACGCAGTATTTT.

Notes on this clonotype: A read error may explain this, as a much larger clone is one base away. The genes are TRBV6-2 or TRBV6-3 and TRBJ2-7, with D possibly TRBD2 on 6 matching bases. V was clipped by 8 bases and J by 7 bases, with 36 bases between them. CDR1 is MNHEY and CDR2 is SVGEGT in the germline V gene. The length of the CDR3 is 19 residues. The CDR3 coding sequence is TGTGCCAGCGGGTCCGCCGGGACGGGAACAAGCGGGTTCTTAAATGAGCAGTACTTC. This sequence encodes CASGSAGTGTSGFLNEQYF.

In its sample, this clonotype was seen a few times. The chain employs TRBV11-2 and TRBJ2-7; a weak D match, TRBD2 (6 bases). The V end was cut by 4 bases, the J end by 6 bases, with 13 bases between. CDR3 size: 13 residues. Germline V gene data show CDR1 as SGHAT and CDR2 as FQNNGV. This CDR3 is CASSSGRQTEQYF. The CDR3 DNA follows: TGTGCCAGCAGCTCCGGGAGACAAACCGAGCAGTACTTC.

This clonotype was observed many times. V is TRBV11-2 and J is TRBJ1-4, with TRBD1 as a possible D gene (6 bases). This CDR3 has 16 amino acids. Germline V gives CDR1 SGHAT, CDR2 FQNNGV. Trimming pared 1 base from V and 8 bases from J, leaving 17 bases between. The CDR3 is CASSLVTGGEEEKLFF. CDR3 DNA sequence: TGTGCCAGCAGCTTAGTAACTGGGGGCGAGGAGGAAAAACTGTTTTTT.

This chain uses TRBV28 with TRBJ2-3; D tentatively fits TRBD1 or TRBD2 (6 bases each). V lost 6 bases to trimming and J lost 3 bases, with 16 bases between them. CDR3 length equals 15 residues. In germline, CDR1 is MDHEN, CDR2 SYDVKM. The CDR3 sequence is CASSSGAEGTDTQYF. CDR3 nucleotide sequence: TGTGCCAGCAGCTCGGGGGCAGAAGGTACAGATACGCAGTATTTT.

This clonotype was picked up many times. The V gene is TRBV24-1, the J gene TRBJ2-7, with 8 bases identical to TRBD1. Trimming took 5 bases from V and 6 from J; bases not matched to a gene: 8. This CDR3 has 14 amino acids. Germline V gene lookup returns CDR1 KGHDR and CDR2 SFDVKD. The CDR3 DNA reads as TGTGCCACCAGTGCCGCGGACAGGGCGGGCGAGCAGTACTTC. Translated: CATSAADRAGEQYF.

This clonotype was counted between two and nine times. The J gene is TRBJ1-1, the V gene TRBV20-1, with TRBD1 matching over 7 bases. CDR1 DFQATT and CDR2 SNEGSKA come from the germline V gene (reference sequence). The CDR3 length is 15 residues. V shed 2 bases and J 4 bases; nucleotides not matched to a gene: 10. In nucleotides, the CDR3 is TGCAGTGCTAGAAAGTTCGTACAGGGGCCCACTGAAGCTTTCTTT. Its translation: CSARKFVQGPTEAFF.

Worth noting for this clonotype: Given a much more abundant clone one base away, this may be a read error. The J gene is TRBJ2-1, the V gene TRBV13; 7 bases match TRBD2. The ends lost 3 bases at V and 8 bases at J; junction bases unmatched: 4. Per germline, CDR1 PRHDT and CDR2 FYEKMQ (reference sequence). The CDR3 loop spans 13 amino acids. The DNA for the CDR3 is TGTGCCAGCAGCTTGCGGGAGAGCGATGAGCAGTTCTTC. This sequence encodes CASSLRESDEQFF.